This TCR beta chain was captured by sequencing in a study of blood T cell repertoires in COVID-19. At the level of the study: PBMCs, B-cell-depleted T cells, or T cells were the source of the cDNA or gDNA that made up the material.

Some clones are missing from TCRdb's copy, which holds only in-frame ones; the method was immunoSEQ multiplex PCR. The sample yields 310,000 or so clones, 65% to 90% seen once. The CDR3 totals 14 residues. Deletions cut 6 bases from V and 2 bases from J, with 16 bases between. Germline lookup yields CDR1 GTSNPN and CDR2 SVGIG (reference sequence). The genes are TRBV30 and TRBJ1-2; TRBD1 is a possible D gene (5 bases). Sequenced sample: PBMCs or T cells enriched from blood (not recorded which). This receptor was taken from a woman in her late teens or twenties who had recovered from COVID-19. The CDR3 is CACPGLRGNYGYTF. In DNA form, the CDR3 reads TGTGCCTGCCCGGGACTCCGAGGGAACTATGGCTACACCTTC.